This T cell receptor (beta chain) was sequenced in a study of CD8 T cell repertoires and HIV-1 epitope variants. Study summary: Twenty-five autologous and known Gag and Nef epitope variant peptides each stimulated T cells separately. Separate from the cultures, 1M uncultured T cells served as baseline. The study's findings and limits: The TAALDMSHF plasma variant had no responses, unlike KF9 (about five clonotypes) and HW9 (one).

Survey-depth immunoSEQ sequencing covered TCR beta CDR3 regions. Clones were read by immunoSEQ multiplex PCR, and TCRdb kept only the in-frame ones, dropping some. The table has about 2,600 clones, 72% seen once; the top ten hold approximately 40%. This clone was detected a few times. Its antigen is not identified. Trimming cost V 4 bases and J 0 bases, with 12 bases left between them. Germline V gene data show CDR1 as SQVTM and CDR2 as ANQGSEA. The length of the CDR3 is 14 residues. The sample was cultured CD8+ T cells derived from PBMCs. This receptor was identified in a male donor with HIV. This chain uses TRBV29-1 with TRBJ1-2; D unresolved. CDR3 protein: CSVVILSANYGYTF. In DNA form, the CDR3 reads TGCAGCGTTGTCATCCTATCAGCTAACTATGGCTACACCTTC.